These 19 T cell receptor beta chains were sequenced from one sample in a study of shared clonotypes between healthy human individuals. This table comes from immunoSEQ multiplex PCR, and its TCRdb copy is limited to in-frame clones, with some not included. The sample includes approximately 1.4 million clones, around 98% seen only once; the top ten take roughly 0.45%. The sample was naive CD4+ T cells sorted from blood. This sample's subset: CD45RA+ positively selected. Every receptor here comes from a man aged 25 to 40 in good health.

The V and J genes are TRBV2 and TRBJ2-7; TRBD1 aligns across 11 bases. V dropped 7 bases and J dropped 3; count of bases not matched to a gene: 14. Germline V CDR1 and CDR2: SNHLY, FYNNEI. The CDR3 consists of 17 residues. CDR3 protein: CASKGHPGQGAFYEQYF. The CDR3 bases are TGTGCCAGCAAGGGGCACCCAGGACAGGGGGCGTTCTACGAGCAGTACTTC.

This chain links TRBV10-1 with TRBJ2-2; D unresolved. The V and J ends lost 2 bases and 4 bases respectively, with 5 bases between them. This CDR3 is 13 amino acids long. Germline assignment: CDR1 WNHNN and CDR2 SYGVQD (reference sequence). The DNA of the CDR3 is TGCGCCAGCAGTGAGACGGGCACCGGGGAGCTGTTTTTT. Encoded protein: CASSETGTGELFF.

The CDR3 loop reads CASRDSAHYGYTF. The CDR3 DNA follows: TGTGCCAGCAGGGACAGCGCGCACTATGGCTACACCTTC. The gene calls are TRBV7-9 and TRBJ1-2; a weak D match, TRBD1 (6 bases). Germline CDR1 and CDR2: SEHNR and FQNEAQ (reference sequence). This CDR3 is built from 13 residues. Trimming left V 6 bases short and J 3 bases short, with 11 bases between.

Note on this clone: Other DNA sequences of this sample code for an identical CDR3. CDR3 nucleotides: TGTGCCAGCTCACCACCGGGACAGGGGTTAGAGACCCAGTACTTC. It is translated as CASSPPGQGLETQYF. V usage is TRBV18 and J usage is TRBJ2-5; 10 bases match TRBD1. Per the germline V gene, CDR1 is KGHSH and CDR2 is LQKENI. This CDR3 comprises 15 residues. After removal of 0 bases from V and 4 bases from J, the junction contained 2 bases not matched to a gene.

V and J are TRBV2 and TRBJ1-4; weak D call: TRBD1 (6 bases). The CDR3 is 16 residues long. The germline V and J ends were trimmed by 2 bases and 0 bases, with 10 bases remaining between them. The germline V gene encodes CDR1 SNHLY and CDR2 FYNNEI. CDR3 residues: CASSELGGATNEKLFF. CDR3 nucleotide sequence: TGTGCCAGCAGTGAACTAGGGGGTGCAACTAATGAAAAACTGTTTTTT.

CDR3 loop: CASSEGSGSWTGELFF. The DNA of the CDR3 is TGTGCCAGCAGCGAGGGAAGCGGGAGTTGGACCGGGGAGCTGTTTTTT. The chain links TRBV9 to TRBJ2-2, with 8 nucleotides matching TRBD2. CDR3 size: 16 residues. Trimming removed 3 bases from V and 5 bases from J; junction bases left unmatched: 9. Germline V gene data show CDR1 as SGDLS and CDR2 as YYNGEE.

The chain is built from TRBV28 and TRBJ1-2, with a tentative D call TRBD1 (5 bases). Trimming left V 5 bases short and J 7 bases short, with 14 bases between. Per the germline V gene, CDR1 is MDHEN and CDR2 is SYDVKM. The CDR3 has 13 amino acids. The CDR3 spells CASSATVLFGYTF. In DNA, the CDR3 is TGTGCCAGCAGTGCGACAGTTCTATTTGGCTACACCTTC.

The chain uses TRBV7-2 and TRBJ2-7, with unresolved D. The CDR3 contains 12 residues. Between the trimmed V and J ends, which lost 1 base and 8 bases, there was a span of 9 bases. Germline V gene sequence: CDR1 SGHTA, CDR2 FQGNSA. Written as DNA, the CDR3 is TGTGCCAGCAGCTTAGGCCCAGTTAAGCAGTACTTC. Translating gives CASSLGPVKQYF.

The chain uses TRBV10-1 and TRBJ2-1, with D perhaps TRBD1 or TRBD2 (5 bases each). The CDR3 extends over 12 amino acids. Trimming removed 5 bases at V and 10 bases at J, with 12 bases between. Germline V lookup: CDR1 WNHNN, CDR2 SYGVQD (reference sequence). CDR3 nucleotide sequence: TGCGCCAGCAGTCCCGGGACGCGGGAGCAGTTCTTC. Residues: CASSPGTREQFF.

V and J are TRBV6-4 and TRBJ2-7; D ambiguous. Trimming stripped 4 bases from V and 1 base from J, with 8 bases between. There are 13 residues in the CDR3. CDR1 MRHNA and CDR2 SNTAGT come from the germline V gene. The CDR3 DNA reads as TGTGCCAGCAGTGTGGCGGAATCCTACGAGCAGTACTTC. Translation gives CASSVAESYEQYF.

The CDR3 loop reads CASSPRIQGFDEQFF. The DNA for the CDR3 is TGTGCCAGCTCACCTCGGATTCAGGGATTTGATGAGCAGTTCTTC. The chain joins TRBV18 to TRBJ2-1, with D perhaps matching TRBD1 (5 bases). This CDR3 has 15 residues. V lost 3 bases, J lost 8 bases, and 17 bases lay in between. CDR1 and CDR2 (germline): KGHSH, LQKENI.

The chain links TRBV7-9 to TRBJ2-1; D is undetermined. The CDR3 is 12 residues long. Germline CDR1 and CDR2: SEHNR and FQNEAQ (reference sequence). Trimming stripped 3 bases from V and 8 bases from J, with 8 bases between. CDR3 amino acids: CASSLDAHEQFF. In DNA, the CDR3 is TGTGCCAGCAGCTTGGACGCCCATGAGCAGTTCTTC.

V and J are TRBV6-5 and TRBJ2-5; a possible D gene is TRBD1 (6 bases). V was clipped by 6 bases and J by 4 bases, with 15 bases between them. The CDR3 has 14 amino acids. Germline CDR1 MNHEY, CDR2 SVGAGI. CDR3 region: CASSPTGTLETQYF. In nucleotides, the CDR3 is TGTGCCAGCAGCCCAACCGGGACACTAGAGACCCAGTACTTC.

The chain employs TRBV5-1 and TRBJ2-5; D is uncertain. The V gene's germline CDR1 is SGHRS and CDR2 YFSETQ. The V and J ends lost 0 bases and 0 bases respectively, with 9 bases between them. The CDR3 has 15 amino acids. CDR3 amino acids: CASSLGSAYQETQYF. The CDR3 nucleotides read TGCGCCAGCAGCTTGGGATCGGCGTACCAAGAGACCCAGTACTTC. The entire variable domain, with the rest obtained from reference TRBV5-1 and TRBJ2-5, is as follows: KAGVTQTPRYLIKTRGQQVTLSCSPISGHRSVSWYQQTPGQGLQFLFEYFSETQRNKGNFPGRFSGRQFSNSRSEMNVSTLELGDSALYLCASSLGSAYQETQYFGPGTRLLVL.

This chain joins TRBV10-3 and TRBJ2-4, with TRBD2 matching 10 bases. Germline V gives CDR1 ENHRY, CDR2 SYGVKD. The CDR3 length is 16 residues. V shed 4 bases and J 1 base; nucleotides not matched to a gene: 4. The DNA of the CDR3 is TGTGCCATCAGTGGGACTAGCGGACGGGCCAAAAACATTCAGTACTTC. This encodes CAISGTSGRAKNIQYF.

About this clone: The same CDR3 arises from other DNA sequences in this sample as well. This rearrangement joins TRBV28 to TRBJ2-7; no definite D call. Trimming left V 9 bases short and J 0 bases short, with 6 bases between. CDR1 and CDR2 from the germline V gene are MDHEN and SYDVKM. The CDR3 runs 11 residues. The DNA of the CDR3 is TGTGCCAGTTGTAGCTCCTACGAGCAGTACTTC. This encodes CASCSSYEQYF.

This chain joins TRBV7-9 and TRBJ1-2; D not resolved. CDR1 is SEHNR and CDR2 is FQNEAQ in the germline V gene (reference sequence). CDR3 length: 13 amino acids. V dropped 1 base and J dropped 6 bases, with 9 bases sitting between them. The CDR3: CASSLGPVDGYTF. The DNA for the CDR3 is TGTGCCAGCAGCTTAGGGCCGGTCGATGGCTACACCTTC.

The rearrangement links TRBV2 to TRBJ1-2; D not resolved. Germline assignment: CDR1 SNHLY and CDR2 FYNNEI. V was pared by 4 bases and J by 0 bases, with 18 bases between. There are 17 residues in the CDR3. In nucleotides, the CDR3 is TGTGCCAGCAGTGGGGTGAGGGTAGCTGCTACTAACTATGGCTACACCTTC. This encodes CASSGVRVAATNYGYTF.

The genes are TRBV6-6 and TRBJ2-3; tentatively, D is TRBD2 (5 bases). The CDR3 consists of 13 residues. CDR1 is MNHNY, CDR2 SVGAGI, per germline (reference sequence). V was shortened by 9 bases and J by 2 bases, with 12 bases between the two germline ends. The CDR3 sequence is CASTTTPTDTQYF. In DNA, the CDR3 is TGTGCCAGTACGACTACACCCACAGATACGCAGTATTTT.